These 7 T cell receptor beta chains came from one sample sequenced in a study of lymphopenia after photon versus proton radiotherapy. Sequenced by immunoSEQ multiplex PCR; TCRdb stores in-frame clones only, minus some. The data show approximately 7,300 clones, with 85% to 95% seen just once and under 2% held by the top ten. The sequenced sample was peripheral blood, obtained from a patient treated with photon-based radiotherapy. The source of these receptors is a woman aged 45 to 65 with cholangiocarcinoma.

V and J are TRBV27 and TRBJ1-2, with D tentatively TRBD1 (5 bases). Germline V gene data show CDR1 as MNHEY and CDR2 as SMNVEV (reference sequence). The CDR3 is made up of 13 amino acids. Trimming took off 5 bases at V and 4 bases at J, with 11 bases between the two ends. DNA for the CDR3: TGTGCCAGCAGTACCGGGACCTTCTATGGCTACACCTTC. Its protein is CASSTGTFYGYTF.

This chain links TRBV30 with TRBJ1-1; D uncertain. Trimming shortened V by 3 bases and J by 8 bases, and 10 bases separated the two germline ends. CDR3 length: 11 residues. Germline assignment: CDR1 GTSNPN and CDR2 SVGIG (reference sequence). In nucleotides, the CDR3 is TGTGCCTGGAGCTTTCTGGTGGAAGCTTTCTTT. Protein sequence: CAWSFLVEAFF.

The chain recombines TRBV19 with TRBJ2-1; 13 bases agree with TRBD2. The germline V gene has CDR1 LNHDA and CDR2 SQIVND (reference sequence). The CDR3 contains 16 residues. Germline trimming cut 5 bases from V and 5 bases from J; bases unmatched to any gene: 6. DNA of the CDR3: TGTGCCAGTAGTTTAACCGGGACTAGCGGGAACAATGAGCAGTTCTTC. It codes for CASSLTGTSGNNEQFF.

The V and J genes are TRBV7-8 and TRBJ2-2; 10 nucleotides agree with TRBD1. V dropped 0 bases and J dropped 14; count of bases not matched to a gene: 6. CDR3 length: 14 residues. Germline values: CDR1 SGHVS, CDR2 FQNEAQ. The CDR3 is CASSLAGQGTILFF. CDR3 in DNA: TGTGCCAGCAGCTTAGCGGGACAGGGGACAATCCTGTTTTTT.

V usage is TRBV7-6 and J usage is TRBJ1-4, with D uncertain. The CDR3 loop spans 15 amino acids. Per the germline V gene, CDR1 is SGHVS and CDR2 is FNYEAQ. Trimming pared 1 base from V and 4 bases from J, leaving 10 bases between. CDR3 DNA: TGTGCCAGCAGCTTAGGGATCAGGCATAATGAAAAACTGTTTTTT. Translated, it gives CASSLGIRHNEKLFF. Combining the CDR3 with reference TRBV7-6 and TRBJ1-4 gives the whole variable domain GAGVSQSPRYKVTKRGQDVALRCDPISGHVSLYWYRQALGQGPEFLTYFNYEAQQDKSGLPNDRFSAERPEGSISTLTIQRTEQRDSAMYRCASSLGIRHNEKLFFGSGTQLSVL.

The genes are TRBV6-5 and TRBJ1-1, with D unclear. The CDR3 has 12 residues. Trimming left V 5 bases short and J 11 bases short, with 15 bases between. Germline-derived CDR1 and CDR2 are MNHEY and SVGAGI. CDR3 region: CASSARIGRAFF. In nucleotides, the CDR3 is TGTGCCAGCAGTGCCAGAATAGGAAGGGCTTTCTTT.

V and J are TRBV5-1 and TRBJ2-7; 9 bases match TRBD1. V gave up 1 base and J gave up 3 bases; unmatched junction bases: 5. The CDR3 has 15 residues. Germline V CDR1 and CDR2: SGHRS, YFSETQ. The CDR3 loop is CASSLQDRGFYEQYF. The CDR3 nucleotides read TGCGCCAGCAGCTTGCAGGACAGGGGCTTCTACGAGCAGTACTTC.